The 25 T cell receptor beta chains below all came from one sample that was sequenced in a study of PD-L1 blockade in urothelial cancer. Time point: peripheral blood 6 weeks after treatment start. Assay used: immunoSEQ multiplex PCR; TCRdb lists only in-frame clones, some missing. Among around 50,000 clones listed, approximately 85% were seen once. The specimen was PBMCs, collected around atezolizumab (anti-PD-L1) treatment. The receptors shown here come from a man aged 50 or older with urothelial cancer.

The V and J genes are TRBV7-2 and TRBJ2-3; tentative D call: TRBD2 (6 bases). Trimming took 2 bases from V and 5 from J, leaving 14 bases between them. Germline values: CDR1 SGHTA, CDR2 FQGNSA. The CDR3 spans 15 residues. The CDR3 protein is CASSLIGGRRDTQYF. CDR3 in DNA: TGTGCCAGCAGCTTAATAGGAGGGCGTAGAGATACGCAGTATTTT.

The rearrangement links TRBV9 to TRBJ1-4; D gene unclear. The CDR3 length is 11 residues. V was clipped by 3 bases and J by 10 bases, with 7 bases between them. Germline V gene sequence: CDR1 SGDLS, CDR2 YYNGEE. The CDR3 coding sequence is TGTGCCAGCAGCGGCGGTGGAAAACTGTTTTTT. Encoded protein: CASSGGGKLFF.

The chain links TRBV10-3 to TRBJ2-5, with 10 bases identical to TRBD1. The CDR3 extends over 18 amino acids. V shed 4 bases, J shed 4 bases, and the junction held 15 bases outside the gene matches. The germline V gene encodes CDR1 ENHRY and CDR2 SYGVKD. The CDR3 loop reads CAISGEGQGLRGIETQYF. In nucleotides, the CDR3 is TGTGCCATCAGTGGTGAGGGACAGGGGCTTCGGGGGATAGAGACCCAGTACTTC.

This clone was observed once. The chain has TRBV9 and TRBJ2-3; 7 bases are a match to TRBD2. Germline V gives CDR1 SGDLS, CDR2 YYNGEE. The CDR3 has 17 amino acids. V shed 0 bases and J 2 bases; nucleotides not matched to a gene: 9. The CDR3 sequence: CASSVGSGASSTDTQYF. CDR3 DNA sequence: TGTGCCAGCAGCGTAGGGAGCGGGGCCTCATCCACAGATACGCAGTATTTT.

The gene calls are TRBV7-2 and TRBJ2-7; 11 bases align to TRBD2. The trim removed 5 bases at V and 4 bases at J, leaving 16 bases unmatched. In germline, CDR1 is SGHTA, CDR2 FQGNSA. This CDR3 contains 18 residues. The CDR3 here is CASSPGVAGGARVYEQYF. CDR3 sequence (DNA): TGTGCCAGCAGCCCCGGGGTAGCGGGAGGGGCCAGGGTTTACGAGCAGTACTTC.

The CDR3 protein is CASSGLAGARRYF. The DNA for the CDR3 is TGTGCCAGCAGCGGACTAGCGGGGGCCCGAAGGTATTTT. V is TRBV27 and J is TRBJ2-3; 13 nucleotides line up with TRBD2. CDR1 and CDR2 from the germline V gene are MNHEY and SMNVEV (reference sequence). The CDR3 is 13 amino acids. V shed 6 bases, J shed 14 bases, and the junction held 8 bases outside the gene matches.

This clone has only a few counts. V gene TRBV5-1 combines with J gene TRBJ2-7, with TRBD1 as a possible D gene (5 bases). Trimming left V 4 bases short and J 0 bases short, with 11 bases between. This CDR3 contains 14 residues. Germline CDR1 and CDR2: SGHRS and YFSETQ. Written as DNA, the CDR3 is TGCGCCAGCAGCCCAGACAGTTCCTCCTACGAGCAGTACTTC. Amino acids: CASSPDSSSYEQYF.

This chain joins TRBV2 and TRBJ2-1, with D perhaps TRBD2 (6 bases). Deletions cut 7 bases from V and 3 bases from J, with 13 bases between. This CDR3 spans 14 amino acids. CDR1 SNHLY and CDR2 FYNNEI come from the germline V gene. The CDR3 is CASKNGGYYNEQFF. The CDR3 DNA follows: TGTGCCAGCAAAAACGGGGGTTACTACAATGAGCAGTTCTTC.

This clone was picked up one time. The chain recombines TRBV5-1 with TRBJ2-1, with D perhaps matching TRBD1 (6 bases). With 2 bases removed from V and 12 bases from J, the gap between germline ends came to 12 bases. The length of the CDR3 is 12 residues. Germline-derived CDR1 and CDR2 are SGHRS and YFSETQ. This CDR3 is CASSFSQQGQFF. The DNA of the CDR3 is TGCGCCAGCAGCTTTTCGCAACAGGGGCAGTTCTTC.

This sequence joins TRBV29-1 and TRBJ2-7; D might be TRBD2 (8 bases). This CDR3 spans 14 amino acids. Germline V gene data show CDR1 as SQVTM and CDR2 as ANQGSEA. The V end lost 7 bases, the J end lost 0 bases, and 16 bases lay between the germline ends. The DNA of the CDR3 is TGCAGCGCTGTCGGGGGGGACAGCTCCTACGAGCAGTACTTC. It specifies CSAVGGDSSYEQYF.

This clone was seen once. The chain has TRBV9 and TRBJ2-1; 9 positions agree with TRBD2. Trimming removed 4 bases from V and 1 base from J; junction bases left unmatched: 3. CDR3 length: 15 residues. Germline lookup yields CDR1 SGDLS and CDR2 YYNGEE. The DNA of the CDR3 is TGTGCCAGCAGCCAAACTAGCGGGTCCTACAATGAGCAGTTCTTC. Its translation: CASSQTSGSYNEQFF. Supplemented by reference TRBV9 and TRBJ2-1, the full variable domain reads DSGVTQTPKHLITATGQRVTLRCSPRSGDLSVYWYQQSLDQGLQFLIQYYNGEERAKGNILERFSAQQFPDLHSELNLSSLELGDSALYFCASSQTSGSYNEQFFGPGTRLTVL.

CDR3 sequence reads: CASSVGQAVTGELFF. The CDR3, as DNA: TGTGCCAGCAGCGTAGGACAGGCGGTCACCGGGGAGCTGTTTTTT. The J gene is TRBJ2-2, the V gene TRBV9; D might be TRBD1 (6 bases). Per germline, CDR1 SGDLS and CDR2 YYNGEE. The CDR3 covers 15 residues. V was trimmed by 0 bases and J by 4 bases, leaving 10 bases between them.

This clone came up once. The rearrangement joins TRBV27 to TRBJ1-4; D unclear. V was trimmed by 5 bases and J by 6 bases, leaving 25 bases between them. The CDR3 consists of 18 residues. Germline V gives CDR1 MNHEY, CDR2 SMNVEV (reference sequence). CDR3 in DNA: TGTGCCAGCAGTCCATTATACCCCCGAGACTTCAGATATGAAAAACTGTTTTTT. This gives the protein CASSPLYPRDFRYEKLFF.

This sequence joins TRBV6-6 and TRBJ2-1; D unclear. Germline loops: CDR1 MNHNY, CDR2 SVGAGI (reference sequence). The ends were cut back, 8 bases at V and 7 bases at J, with 9 bases in the middle. This CDR3 contains 11 residues. The CDR3 coding sequence is TGTGCCAGCCTCAGGATGAATGAGCAGTTCTTC. This codes for CASLRMNEQFF.

In this sample, this clone turned up once. V and J are TRBV20-1 and TRBJ1-2; D not resolved. V was clipped by 6 bases and J by 3 bases, with 8 bases between them. The CDR3 consists of 11 residues. Looked up from germline, CDR1 is DFQATT and CDR2 is SNEGSKA (reference sequence). DNA of the CDR3: TGCAGTGCCCGGGTTGACTATGGCTACACCTTC. Its protein product is CSARVDYGYTF.

The chain joins TRBV10-3 to TRBJ1-3; 10 bases map to TRBD1. Per the germline V gene, CDR1 is ENHRY and CDR2 is SYGVKD. V dropped 6 bases and J dropped 0; count of bases not matched to a gene: 2. This CDR3 has 15 residues. CDR3 loop: CAISRDRGSGNTIYF. CDR3 DNA: TGTGCCATCAGCCGGGACAGGGGCTCTGGAAACACCATATATTTT.

This sequence joins TRBV27 and TRBJ1-5; a weak D match, TRBD1 (6 bases). V lost 2 bases and J lost 4, with 18 bases in between. Germline V lookup: CDR1 MNHEY, CDR2 SMNVEV (reference sequence). The CDR3 loop spans 17 amino acids. DNA for the CDR3: TGTGCCAGCAGTTTACGCCAAACAGGGTTGGGAAATCAGCCCCAGCATTTT. Amino acids: CASSLRQTGLGNQPQHF.

The chain joins TRBV18 to TRBJ1-1, with 7 bases matching TRBD1. The ends lost 3 bases at V and 8 bases at J; junction bases unmatched: 9. The CDR3 length is 14 residues. The germline CDR1 and CDR2 sequences are KGHSH and LQKENI. The CDR3: CASSPQRDRREAFF. CDR3 bases: TGTGCCAGCTCACCGCAACGGGACAGAAGGGAAGCTTTCTTT.

The gene calls are TRBV2 and TRBJ1-1, with TRBD1 identical over 9 bases. Germline-derived CDR1 and CDR2 are SNHLY and FYNNEI. This CDR3 comprises 18 residues. The ends lost 6 bases at V and 4 bases at J; junction bases unmatched: 18. The CDR3 DNA is TGTGCCAGCAGACTCCGACAGGGGGTTTCTTCGGGGGGCACTGAAGCTTTCTTT. Translation gives CASRLRQGVSSGGTEAFF. Full variable domain (remainder filled in from reference TRBV2 and TRBJ1-1): EPEVTQTPSHQVTQMGQEVILRCVPISNHLYFYWYRQILGQKVEFLVSFYNNEISEKSEIFDDQFSVERPDGSNFTLKIRSTKLEDSAMYFCASRLRQGVSSGGTEAFFGQGTRLTVV.

The rearrangement joins TRBV19 to TRBJ1-1, with TRBD1 as a possible D gene (6 bases). Per germline, CDR1 LNHDA and CDR2 SQIVND (reference sequence). Between the trimmed V and J ends, which lost 8 bases and 1 base, there was a span of 17 bases. This CDR3 is built from 15 residues. The CDR3 bases are TGTGCCAGTTCTGGGACACTAAAACCGAACACTGAAGCTTTCTTT. Its translation: CASSGTLKPNTEAFF.

The chain couples TRBV30 to TRBJ1-5; tentatively, D is TRBD1 (5 bases). V was cut by 3 bases and J by 1 base, with 16 bases left in between. CDR1 is GTSNPN and CDR2 is SVGIG in the germline V gene (reference sequence). The CDR3 extends over 16 amino acids. The CDR3 here is CAWSSSGAGSNQPQHF. Written as DNA, the CDR3 is TGTGCCTGGAGCTCGAGCGGGGCCGGGAGCAATCAGCCCCAGCATTTT.

The chain couples TRBV15 to TRBJ2-1, with 9 bases that match TRBD2. The CDR3 is 16 amino acids. Germline assignment: CDR1 LNHNV and CDR2 YYDKDF (reference sequence). With 0 bases clipped from V and 6 bases from J, the junction kept 6 bases outside the gene matches. CDR3 DNA: TGTGCCACCAGCAGAGAGGCGGGAGGGCCGGGCAATGAGCAGTTCTTC. As protein: CATSREAGGPGNEQFF.

This clone showed up just once. This chain links TRBV9 with TRBJ2-7; 8 nucleotides agree with TRBD2. The ends lost 0 bases at V and 6 bases at J; junction bases unmatched: 5. Per the germline V gene, CDR1 is SGDLS and CDR2 is YYNGEE. The length of the CDR3 is 14 residues. CDR3 DNA: TGTGCCAGCAGCGTAGACGGGGGGGCGGCCGAGCAGTACTTC. Its translation is CASSVDGGAAEQYF.

Here the CDR3 reads CASSIGQGVRAEPQHF. DNA of the CDR3: TGTGCCAGTAGTATAGGGCAGGGGGTAAGGGCGGAGCCCCAGCATTTT. This chain connects TRBV19 to TRBJ1-5, with TRBD1 matching over 7 bases. Germline values: CDR1 LNHDA, CDR2 SQIVND (reference sequence). This CDR3 is 16 amino acids long. V was clipped by 1 base and J by 8 bases; unmatched bases: 11.

The chain carries TRBV6-5 and TRBJ2-5, with a weak D call TRBD2 (5 bases). Germline values: CDR1 MNHEY, CDR2 SVGAGI. There are 15 residues in the CDR3. V lost 6 bases to trimming and J lost 7 bases, with 21 bases between them. The CDR3 DNA follows: TGTGCCAGCAGCTCCAGTACCGGGGTACTGGTGACCCAGTACTTC. This codes for CASSSSTGVLVTQYF.